This TCR beta chain was sequenced for a study of T cells in localized non-small cell lung cancer. Regarding the study as a whole: Investigators sequenced only a single tumor region, leaving heterogeneity possible.

The ends lost 7 bases at V and 5 bases at J; junction bases unmatched: 13. The germline CDR1 and CDR2 sequences are LNHDA and SQIVND (reference sequence). The CDR3 has 15 amino acids. Profiling relied on immunoSEQ multiplex PCR, and the TCRdb table lists in-frame clones only, not all of them. The sample holds tens of thousands of clones, 75% to 90% seen once. Concerning this clone: What it recognizes is unknown.

This TCR derives from a man between 40 and 70 years old with stage II squamous cell lung carcinoma. This specimen was PBMCs, taken before any cancer treatment. The chain couples TRBV19 to TRBJ1-1; 7 bases line up with TRBD1. The CDR3, as DNA: TGTGCCAGTACCACCTCCCGACAGGGTTGGACTGAAGCTTTCTTT. It is translated as CASTTSRQGWTEAFF.